The following is a T cell receptor beta chain sequence with its context. The sample contains more than one DNA sequence encoding this CDR3. Some clones are missing from TCRdb's copy, which holds only in-frame ones; the method was immunoSEQ multiplex PCR. Here the sample spans over 200,000 clones, approximately 89% being singletons. The data were obtained in a study of blood T cell repertoires in COVID-19. Across the study: PBMCs, B-cell-depleted T cells, or T cells provided the cDNA or gDNA that made up the material.

CDR1 and CDR2 from the germline V gene are MGHRA and YSYEKL. The V and J ends lost 3 bases and 2 bases, in that order; junction bases with no gene match: 4. This CDR3 is built from 15 residues. The study recruited exposed participants who had met a COVID-19 case within 2 weeks before entry. The chain has TRBV4-1 and TRBJ2-7; TRBD2 aligns across 10 bases. This clonotype was sampled from a woman in her thirties who had been exposed to COVID-19. The sample was PBMCs or T cells enriched from blood (not recorded which). The CDR3 DNA sequence: TGCGCCAGCAGCCAGGGGCTAGCGGGAGCCTACGAGCAGTACTTC. Translation gives CASSQGLAGAYEQYF.